This TCR delta chain appears in the sequencing data of a study of delta chains in infants with herpesvirus infections. Study conclusions and caveats: The public clonotype decayed quickly, seemingly gone after 2 to 3 months. Absence in CMV-uninfected infants may reflect the detection limit only.

V gave up 2 bases and J gave up 0 bases; unmatched junction bases: 18. The CDR3 is made up of 21 amino acids. Germline V gene data show CDR1 as TSWWSYY and CDR2 as QGS. This clone was picked up a small number of times. Its antigen is unidentified. TCR cDNA was made from PBMC RNA with gamma- and delta-chain-specific primers. TCRdb re-called the RT-PCR reads through CATT. The sample contains over a thousand delta-chain clones, around 35% of which appear only once. This chain connects TRDV1 to TRDJ1, with TRDD3 matching 10 bases. This sequence originates from a human donor who was a Ugandan infant, either HIV-exposed or HIV-unexposed (not recorded which). The material sequenced was peripheral blood, taken at time point 2 of longitudinal follow-up. DNA of the CDR3: TGTGCTCTTGGGGAATTAGGTATACTGGGGGATTCCCCCTCGTACACCGATAAACTCATCTTT. Its translation is CALGELGILGDSPSYTDKLIF.